This TCR beta chain was retrieved from a study of monozygotic twins with inflammatory bowel disease. Findings and limits, study-wide: The inverse Simpson measure of TCRbeta diversity was lower in IBD patients than in healthy co-twins. Resolution of different T cell subtypes was not achieved. Sharing of clonotypes with others was lower in IBD patients than in healthy twins, and this was especially so with disease activity.

As for this clonotype: The antigen is undetermined.

Each donor supplied around 2.3 ml of blood. Reprocessing the 5' RACE reads, TCRdb reports a single entry for every CDR3 protein and omits DNA. The sample has 420,000 or so distinct CDR3 sequences. The germline CDR1 and CDR2 sequences are MNHEY and SMNVEV (reference sequence). There are 16 residues in the CDR3. The sequence was obtained from a human donor with ulcerative colitis or Crohn's disease, or a healthy co-twin of an affected twin (not recorded which). Sequencing was done on a sample of blood. The chain joins TRBV27 to TRBJ1-6. This CDR3 is CASSSRSGLYNSPLHF.